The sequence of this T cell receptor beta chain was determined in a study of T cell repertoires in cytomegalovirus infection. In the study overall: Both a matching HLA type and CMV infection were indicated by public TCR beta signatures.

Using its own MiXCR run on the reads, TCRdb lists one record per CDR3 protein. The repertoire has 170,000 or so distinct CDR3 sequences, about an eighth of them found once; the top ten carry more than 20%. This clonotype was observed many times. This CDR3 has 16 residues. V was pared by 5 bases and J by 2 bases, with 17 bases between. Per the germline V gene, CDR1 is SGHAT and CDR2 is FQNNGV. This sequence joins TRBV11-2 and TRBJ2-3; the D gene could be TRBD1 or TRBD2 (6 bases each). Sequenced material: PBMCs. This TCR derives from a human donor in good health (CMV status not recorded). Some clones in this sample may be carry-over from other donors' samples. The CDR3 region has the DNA TGTGCCAGCAGCACCGTAGGGGGGCGAAACACAGATACGCAGTATTTT. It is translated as CASSTVGGRNTDTQYF. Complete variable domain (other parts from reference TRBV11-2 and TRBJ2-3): EAGVAQSPRYKIIEKRQSVAFWCNPISGHATLYWYQQILGQGPKLLIQFQNNGVVDDSQLPKDRFSAERLKGVDSTLKIQPAKLEDSAVYLCASSTVGGRNTDTQYFGPGTRLTVL.